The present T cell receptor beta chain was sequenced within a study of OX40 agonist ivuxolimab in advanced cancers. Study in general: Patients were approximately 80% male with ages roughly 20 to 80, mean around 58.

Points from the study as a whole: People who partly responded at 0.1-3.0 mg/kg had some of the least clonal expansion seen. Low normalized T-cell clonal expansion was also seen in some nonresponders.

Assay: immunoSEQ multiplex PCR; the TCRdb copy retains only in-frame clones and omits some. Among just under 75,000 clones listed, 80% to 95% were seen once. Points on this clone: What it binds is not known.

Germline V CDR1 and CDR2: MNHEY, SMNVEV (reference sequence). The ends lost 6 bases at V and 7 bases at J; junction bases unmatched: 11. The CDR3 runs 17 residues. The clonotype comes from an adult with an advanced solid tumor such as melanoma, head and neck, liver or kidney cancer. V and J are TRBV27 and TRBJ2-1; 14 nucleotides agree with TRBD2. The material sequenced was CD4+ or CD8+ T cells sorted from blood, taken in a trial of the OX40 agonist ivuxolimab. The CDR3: CASRPHLGTSGSNEQFF. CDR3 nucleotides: TGTGCCAGCAGACCACATCTCGGGACTAGCGGGAGTAATGAGCAGTTCTTC.